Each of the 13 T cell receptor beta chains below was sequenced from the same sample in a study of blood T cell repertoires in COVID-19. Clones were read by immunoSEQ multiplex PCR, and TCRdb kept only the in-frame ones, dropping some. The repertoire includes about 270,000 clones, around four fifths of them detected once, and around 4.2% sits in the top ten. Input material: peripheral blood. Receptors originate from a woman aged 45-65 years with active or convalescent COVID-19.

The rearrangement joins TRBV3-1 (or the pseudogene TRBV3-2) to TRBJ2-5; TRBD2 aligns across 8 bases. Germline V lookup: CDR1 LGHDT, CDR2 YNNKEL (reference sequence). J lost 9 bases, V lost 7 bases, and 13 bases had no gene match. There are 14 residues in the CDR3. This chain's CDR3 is CASNEGLAPGAQYF. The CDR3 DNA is TGTGCCAGCAACGAAGGACTAGCCCCTGGGGCCCAGTACTTC.

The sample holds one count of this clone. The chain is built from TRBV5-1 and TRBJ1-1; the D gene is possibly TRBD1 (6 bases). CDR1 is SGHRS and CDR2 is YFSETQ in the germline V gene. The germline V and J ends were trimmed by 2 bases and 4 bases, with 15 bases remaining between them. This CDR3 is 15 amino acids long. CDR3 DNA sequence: TGCGCCAGCAGCTTTAACAGGGCCGCGGTCACTGAAGCTTTCTTT. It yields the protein CASSFNRAAVTEAFF.

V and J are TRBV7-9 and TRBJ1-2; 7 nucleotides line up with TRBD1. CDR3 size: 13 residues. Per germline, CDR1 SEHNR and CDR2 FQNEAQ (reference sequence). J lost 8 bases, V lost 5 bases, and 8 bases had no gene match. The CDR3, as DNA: TGTGCCAGCAGCCCACAGGGGATGCACGGCTACACCTTC. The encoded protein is CASSPQGMHGYTF. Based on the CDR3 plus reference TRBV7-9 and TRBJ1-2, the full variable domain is DTGVSQNPRHKITKRGQNVTFRCDPISEHNRLYWYRQTLGQGPEFLTYFQNEAQLEKSRLLSDRFSAERPKGSFSTLEIQRTEQGDSAMYLCASSPQGMHGYTFGSGTRLTVV.

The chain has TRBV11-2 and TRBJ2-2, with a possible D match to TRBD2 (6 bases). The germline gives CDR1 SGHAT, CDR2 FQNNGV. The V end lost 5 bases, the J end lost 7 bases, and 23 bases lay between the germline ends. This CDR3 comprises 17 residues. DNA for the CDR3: TGTGCCAGCAGCCCGCAAAGATGGGGGAGGAGGATCGGGGAGCTGTTTTTT. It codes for CASSPQRWGRRIGELFF.

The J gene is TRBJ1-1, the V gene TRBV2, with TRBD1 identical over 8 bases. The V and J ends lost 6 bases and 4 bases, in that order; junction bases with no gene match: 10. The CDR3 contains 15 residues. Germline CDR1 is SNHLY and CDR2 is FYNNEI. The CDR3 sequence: CASRRGQGRVTEAFF. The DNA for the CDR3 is TGTGCCAGCAGGAGAGGACAGGGTAGGGTCACTGAAGCTTTCTTT.

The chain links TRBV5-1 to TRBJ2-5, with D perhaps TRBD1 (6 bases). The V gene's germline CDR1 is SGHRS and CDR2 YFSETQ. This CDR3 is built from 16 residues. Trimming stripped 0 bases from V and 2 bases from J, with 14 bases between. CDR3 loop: CASSLGVGATQETQYF. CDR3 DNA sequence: TGCGCCAGCAGCTTGGGCGTGGGGGCGACTCAAGAGACCCAGTACTTC.

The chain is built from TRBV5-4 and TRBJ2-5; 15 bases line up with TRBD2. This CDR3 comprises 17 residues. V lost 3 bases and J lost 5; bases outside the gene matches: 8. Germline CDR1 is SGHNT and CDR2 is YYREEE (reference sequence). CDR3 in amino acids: CASSSGLAGGPVETQYF. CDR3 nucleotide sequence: TGTGCCAGCAGCTCTGGACTAGCGGGAGGGCCGGTGGAGACCCAGTACTTC.

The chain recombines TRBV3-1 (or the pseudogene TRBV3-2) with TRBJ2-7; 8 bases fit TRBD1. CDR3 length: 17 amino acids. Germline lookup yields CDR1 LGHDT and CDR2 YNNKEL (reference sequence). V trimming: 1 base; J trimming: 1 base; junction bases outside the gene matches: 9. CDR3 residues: CASSQAPGQGSSYEQYF. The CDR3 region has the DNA TGTGCCAGCAGCCAAGCCCCCGGACAGGGAAGTTCCTACGAGCAGTACTTC.

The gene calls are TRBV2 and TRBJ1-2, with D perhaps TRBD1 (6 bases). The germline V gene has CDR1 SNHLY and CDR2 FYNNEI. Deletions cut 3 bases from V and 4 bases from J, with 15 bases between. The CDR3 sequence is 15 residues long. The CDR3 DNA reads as TGTGCCAGCAGTGAGGAGAGGGCGACAGGCTATGGCTACACCTTC. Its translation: CASSEERATGYGYTF. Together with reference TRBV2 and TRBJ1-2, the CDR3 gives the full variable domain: EPEVTQTPSHQVTQMGQEVILRCVPISNHLYFYWYRQILGQKVEFLVSFYNNEISEKSEIFDDQFSVERPDGSNFTLKIRSTKLEDSAMYFCASSEERATGYGYTFGSGTRLTVV.

CDR3 region: CASSPGGLASTDTQYF. CDR3 coding DNA: TGTGCCAGCAGCCCAGGGGGGCTAGCTAGCACAGATACGCAGTATTTT. This chain links TRBV5-4 with TRBJ2-3; possibly TRBD1 for D (7 bases). Germline V gives CDR1 SGHNT, CDR2 YYREEE (reference sequence). The CDR3 covers 16 residues. Trimming left V 4 bases short and J 0 bases short, with 15 bases between. The variable domain in full, with the rest retrieved from reference TRBV5-4 and TRBJ2-3, is ETGVTQSPTHLIKTRGQQVTLRCSSQSGHNTVSWYQQALGQGPQFIFQYYREEENGRGNFPPRFSGLQFPNYSSELNVNALELDDSALYLCASSPGGLASTDTQYFGPGTRLTVL.

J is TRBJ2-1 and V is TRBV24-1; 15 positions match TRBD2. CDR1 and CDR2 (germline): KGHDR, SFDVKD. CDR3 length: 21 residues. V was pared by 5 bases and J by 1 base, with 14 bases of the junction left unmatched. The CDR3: CATSGGGWGLAGGGSYNEQFF. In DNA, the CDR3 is TGTGCCACCAGTGGGGGTGGTTGGGGACTAGCGGGAGGAGGGTCCTACAATGAGCAGTTCTTC.

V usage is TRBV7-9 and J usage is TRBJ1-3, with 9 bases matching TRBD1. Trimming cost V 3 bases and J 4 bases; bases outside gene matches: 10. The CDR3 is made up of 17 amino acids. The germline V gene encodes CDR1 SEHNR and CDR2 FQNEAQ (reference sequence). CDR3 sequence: CASSLYRGLVEGNTIYF. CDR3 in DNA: TGTGCCAGCAGCTTGTACAGGGGGCTGGTGGAGGGAAACACCATATATTTT. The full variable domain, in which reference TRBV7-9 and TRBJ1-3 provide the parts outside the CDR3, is DTGVSQNPRHKITKRGQNVTFRCDPISEHNRLYWYRQTLGQGPEFLTYFQNEAQLEKSRLLSDRFSAERPKGSFSTLEIQRTEQGDSAMYLCASSLYRGLVEGNTIYFGEGSWLTVV.

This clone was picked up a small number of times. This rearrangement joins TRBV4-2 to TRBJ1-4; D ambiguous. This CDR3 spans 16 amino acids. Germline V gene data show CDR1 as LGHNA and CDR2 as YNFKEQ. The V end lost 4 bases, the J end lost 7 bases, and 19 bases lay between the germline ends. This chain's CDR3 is CASSPSRGGRFEKLFF. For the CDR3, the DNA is TGTGCCAGCAGCCCCTCGCGGGGTGGGCGATTTGAAAAACTGTTTTTT.